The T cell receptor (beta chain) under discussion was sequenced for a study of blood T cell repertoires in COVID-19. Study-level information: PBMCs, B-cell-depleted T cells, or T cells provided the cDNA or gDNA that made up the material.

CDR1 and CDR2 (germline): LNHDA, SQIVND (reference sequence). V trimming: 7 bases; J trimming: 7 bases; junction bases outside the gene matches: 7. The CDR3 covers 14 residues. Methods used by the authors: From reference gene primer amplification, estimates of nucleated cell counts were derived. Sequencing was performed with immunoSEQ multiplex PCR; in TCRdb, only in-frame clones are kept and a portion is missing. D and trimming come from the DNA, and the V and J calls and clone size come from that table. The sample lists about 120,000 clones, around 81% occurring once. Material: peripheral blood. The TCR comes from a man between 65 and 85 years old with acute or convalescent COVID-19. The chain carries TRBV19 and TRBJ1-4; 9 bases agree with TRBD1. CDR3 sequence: CASIQQGASEKLFF. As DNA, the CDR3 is TGTGCCAGTATTCAACAGGGGGCCAGTGAAAAACTGTTTTTT.